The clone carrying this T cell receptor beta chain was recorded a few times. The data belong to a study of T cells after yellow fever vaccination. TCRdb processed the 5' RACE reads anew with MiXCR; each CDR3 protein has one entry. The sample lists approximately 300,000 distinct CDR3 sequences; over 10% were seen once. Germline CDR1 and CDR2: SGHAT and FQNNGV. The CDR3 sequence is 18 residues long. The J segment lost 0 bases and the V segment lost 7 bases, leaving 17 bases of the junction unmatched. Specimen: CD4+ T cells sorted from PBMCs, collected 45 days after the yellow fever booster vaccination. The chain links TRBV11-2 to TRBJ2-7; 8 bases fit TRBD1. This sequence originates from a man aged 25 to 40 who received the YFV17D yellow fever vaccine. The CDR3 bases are TGTGCCAGCACCGCGAAAGGCAGGGGGCTTGTCTACTCCTACGAGCAGTACTTC. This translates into CASTAKGRGLVYSYEQYF.